These 17 T cell receptor beta chains share one sample of origin, sequenced in a study of T cells after yellow fever vaccination. TCRdb used MiXCR to reprocess the 5' RACE reads, holding one entry per CDR3 protein. This table has roughly 500,000 distinct CDR3 sequences, roughly a fifth appearing once. Specimen: PBMCs, collected 15 days after the yellow fever booster vaccination. The receptor source for this set is a man younger than 45 who received the YFV17D yellow fever vaccine.

The sample holds many counts of this clonotype. The chain couples TRBV20-1 to TRBJ2-3; possibly TRBD1 for D (5 bases). Germline V CDR1 and CDR2: DFQATT, SNEGSKA (reference sequence). The CDR3 spans 16 residues. Trimming cost V 0 bases and J 2 bases, with 15 bases left between them. The CDR3 loop is CSARDSGRDYTDTQYF. The CDR3 nucleotides read TGCAGTGCTAGAGATTCTGGCAGGGATTACACAGATACGCAGTATTTT.

This clonotype was detected a few times. This chain joins TRBV6-2 or TRBV6-3 and TRBJ2-1; D gene ambiguous. V was trimmed by 2 bases and J by 2 bases, leaving 4 bases between them. The CDR3 is made up of 13 amino acids. Germline CDR1 is MNHEY and CDR2 is SVGEGT. The CDR3 reads CASSYGTYNEQFF. CDR3 sequence (DNA): TGTGCCAGCAGTTACGGTACCTACAATGAGCAGTTCTTC.

V usage is TRBV20-1 and J usage is TRBJ2-1; D not certain. The germline V and J ends were trimmed by 2 bases and 5 bases, with 7 bases remaining between them. The germline gives CDR1 DFQATT, CDR2 SNEGSKA (reference sequence). The CDR3 spans 12 residues. DNA for the CDR3: TGCAGTGCTAGAACGGATAACAATGAGCAGTTCTTC. As protein: CSARTDNNEQFF.

This clonotype showed up just a few times. The chain carries TRBV20-1 and TRBJ2-3; 7 bases are shared with TRBD2. Germline loops: CDR1 DFQATT, CDR2 SNEGSKA (reference sequence). The V gene end was trimmed by 0 bases and the J gene end by 5 bases; junction bases not matched to a gene: 11. The CDR3 contains 16 residues. For the CDR3, the DNA is TGCAGTGCTAGAGATTTACTAGCGTGGACGGAAGATACGCAGTATTTT. It encodes CSARDLLAWTEDTQYF.

In its sample, this clonotype was seen a few times. The V call is TRBV18, the J call TRBJ1-5; D is unresolved. Trimming removed 2 bases from V and 7 bases from J, with 6 bases in between. CDR1 and CDR2 (germline): KGHSH, LQKENI. The length of the CDR3 is 12 residues. The DNA for the CDR3 is TGTGCCAGCTCACCAGGGGTCCAGCCCCAGCATTTT. It codes for CASSPGVQPQHF.

This chain links TRBV6-7 with TRBJ2-5; TRBD1 agrees at 9 bases. TRBV6-7 is labeled an ORF, and its function is uncertain. This CDR3 has 14 residues. Trimming cost V 5 bases and J 7 bases; bases outside gene matches: 8. CDR3 sequence (DNA): TGTGCCAGCAGTCAAACCGGGACAGGGCGGACCCAGTACTTC. Translating gives CASSQTGTGRTQYF.

This chain uses TRBV12-3 or TRBV12-4 with TRBJ2-5, with TRBD1 as a possible D gene (5 bases). Trimming took off 3 bases at V and 1 base at J, with 12 bases between the two ends. The CDR3 runs 15 residues. CDR3 loop: CASSFWLGPQETQYF. CDR3 sequence (DNA): TGTGCCAGCAGTTTTTGGTTGGGGCCCCAAGAGACCCAGTACTTC.

The CDR3 spells CASRGTSEQYF. Written as DNA, the CDR3 is TGTGCCAGCAGGGGGACATCCGAGCAGTACTTC. The genes are TRBV12-3 or TRBV12-4 and TRBJ2-7; perhaps TRBD1 as D (6 bases). Trimming took off 6 bases at V and 6 bases at J, with 9 bases between the two ends. The CDR3 is 11 amino acids.

This clonotype was picked up one time. CDR3 residues: CASSIGFLAGELFF. The CDR3 DNA reads TGTGCCAGTAGTATAGGCTTCCTAGCCGGGGAGCTGTTTTTT. J is TRBJ2-2 and V is TRBV19, with unresolved D. The CDR3 spans 14 residues. Trimming removed 1 base at V and 6 bases at J, with 9 bases between. Germline V gene lookup returns CDR1 LNHDA and CDR2 SQIVND (reference sequence).

A single count supports this clonotype. The rearrangement joins TRBV9 to TRBJ2-5; 7 bases fit TRBD2. After removal of 0 bases from V and 5 bases from J, the junction contained 10 bases not matched to a gene. Germline V gene sequence: CDR1 SGDLS, CDR2 YYNGEE. This CDR3 is built from 16 residues. CDR3 in DNA: TGTGCCAGCAGCGTAGGACCTAGCGGAGTGGGGGAGACCCAGTACTTC. Its protein is CASSVGPSGVGETQYF.

This clonotype was detected a few times. For the CDR3, the DNA is TGCAGTGCTAGGGGCGGCGTCCAAGAGACCCAGTACTTC. Its protein product is CSARGGVQETQYF. The V call is TRBV20-1, the J call TRBJ2-5, with D hard to call. This CDR3 is 13 amino acids long. Germline loops: CDR1 DFQATT, CDR2 SNEGSKA (reference sequence). The V gene lost 3 bases and the J gene lost 1 base, with 9 bases spanning the gap.

V is TRBV5-1 and J is TRBJ2-1, with 9 bases that match TRBD2. Germline CDR1 SGHRS, CDR2 YFSETQ. CDR3 length: 16 residues. Germline trimming cut 3 bases from V and 7 bases from J; bases unmatched to any gene: 11. The CDR3 region has the DNA TGCGCCAGCAGCTACCCTAGCGGGAAAATGGGGAATGAGCAGTTCTTC. Translating gives CASSYPSGKMGNEQFF.

This clonotype has only a few counts. This chain joins TRBV7-9 and TRBJ2-1, with D maybe TRBD1 (5 bases). The V end was cut by 6 bases, the J end by 5 bases, with 20 bases between. The germline gives CDR1 SEHNR, CDR2 FQNEAQ (reference sequence). There are 16 residues in the CDR3. The CDR3 spells CASRILGRASHNEQFF. CDR3 sequence (DNA): TGTGCCAGCAGGATCTTGGGGCGCGCCTCACACAATGAGCAGTTCTTC.

The chain links TRBV15 to TRBJ2-4, with 7 positions matching TRBD2. The junction had 4 bases not matched to a gene; V was cut back by 11 bases and J by 0 bases. Germline V lookup: CDR1 LNHNV, CDR2 YYDKDF (reference sequence). The CDR3 loop spans 13 amino acids. The CDR3 region has the DNA TGTGCCGCGGGAGAAGTAGCCAAAAACATTCAGTACTTC. Translated: CAAGEVAKNIQYF.

The chain employs TRBV7-8 and TRBJ2-7; D may be TRBD1 (6 bases). The ends were cut back, 4 bases at V and 0 bases at J, with 16 bases in the middle. Germline CDR1 reads SGHVS; CDR2 reads FQNEAQ. This CDR3 spans 16 amino acids. In nucleotides, the CDR3 is TGTGCCAGCAGCTCGGAACAGGGTTTGAGCTCCTACGAGCAGTACTTC. This sequence encodes CASSSEQGLSSYEQYF. The full variable domain, rest sourced from reference TRBV7-8 and TRBJ2-7, is GAGVSQSPRYKVAKRGQDVALRCDPISGHVSLFWYQQALGQGPEFLTYFQNEAQLDKSGLPSDRFFAERPEGSVSTLKIQRTQQEDSAVYLCASSSEQGLSSYEQYFGPGTRLTVT.

The V and J genes are TRBV6-1 and TRBJ2-7; D is ambiguous. Germline loops: CDR1 MNHNS, CDR2 SASEGT. V lost 7 bases and J 2 bases, leaving 15 bases between the germline ends. The CDR3 loop spans 14 amino acids. Here the CDR3 DNA reads TGTGCCAGCACCCCGGTCGGGCCCACCTACGAGCAGTACTTC. Translating gives CASTPVGPTYEQYF.

The chain carries TRBV7-2 and TRBJ2-7; 10 bases agree with TRBD1. Germline trimming cut 5 bases from V and 5 bases from J; bases unmatched to any gene: 9. This CDR3 is 15 amino acids long. Per germline, CDR1 SGHTA and CDR2 FQGNSA. The CDR3 is CASSPGTGVRNEQYF. The DNA for the CDR3 is TGTGCCAGCAGCCCCGGGACAGGGGTTAGGAACGAGCAGTACTTC.